This passage covers 18 T cell receptor beta chains from one sample sequenced in a study of CD8 T cells in ankylosing spondylitis. TCRdb reprocessed the 5' RACE reads with MiXCR, giving one entry per CDR3 protein. The sample lists some 40,000 distinct CDR3 sequences, approximately 3% occurring once. The sequenced sample consisted of blood, either unsorted or a sorted T cell fraction (not recorded which). All receptors derive from a male donor with ankylosing spondylitis or in good health (not recorded which).

This clonotype was seen more than once but under ten times. This chain joins TRBV9 and TRBJ2-3; the D gene could be TRBD1 or TRBD2 (5 bases each). Germline assignment: CDR1 SGDLS and CDR2 YYNGEE. The CDR3 spans 14 residues. Trimming stripped 0 bases from V and 6 bases from J, with 11 bases between. CDR3 nucleotides: TGTGCCAGCAGCGTAGCTAGCAGGGATGATACGCAGTATTTT. Its translation is CASSVASRDDTQYF.

This clonotype was counted at least ten times. This chain connects TRBV9 to TRBJ2-5; 14 bases match TRBD2. The junction had 9 bases not matched to a gene; V was cut back by 0 bases and J by 5 bases. The CDR3 is 18 amino acids. Germline CDR1 is SGDLS and CDR2 is YYNGEE. CDR3 DNA: TGTGCCAGCAGCGTAGCTCTGGGACTAGCGGGAGATGACGAGACCCAGTACTTC. Protein sequence: CASSVALGLAGDDETQYF.

This clonotype was found many times. The chain couples TRBV9 to TRBJ2-3, with no clear D. This CDR3 is built from 14 residues. The V end was cut by 2 bases, the J end by 2 bases, with 9 bases between. CDR1 and CDR2 (germline): SGDLS, YYNGEE. For the CDR3, the DNA is TGTGCCAGCAGCGTCGAAGGATTCACAGATACGCAGTATTTT. It yields the protein CASSVEGFTDTQYF.

This clonotype was counted at least ten times. The chain couples TRBV9 to TRBJ2-1, with 12 bases lining up with TRBD2. CDR3 length: 15 residues. Trimming removed 4 bases from V and 6 bases from J; junction bases left unmatched: 5. CDR1 is SGDLS and CDR2 is YYNGEE in the germline V gene. Here the CDR3 DNA reads TGTGCCAGCAGCCCTAGCGGGGGGGCCTTCAATGAGCAGTTCTTC. It is translated as CASSPSGGAFNEQFF.

At least ten counts were recorded for this clonotype. This chain links TRBV9 with TRBJ2-5, with D uncertain. The germline gives CDR1 SGDLS, CDR2 YYNGEE. The ends were cut back, 0 bases at V and 5 bases at J, with 11 bases in the middle. CDR3 length: 14 residues. This CDR3 reads CASSVDDGWETQYF. The CDR3 region has the DNA TGTGCCAGCAGCGTAGATGACGGGTGGGAGACCCAGTACTTC.

This clonotype appeared many times. V and J are TRBV9 and TRBJ2-2, with TRBD2 matching 8 bases. The length of the CDR3 is 15 residues. Per the germline V gene, CDR1 is SGDLS and CDR2 is YYNGEE. J was trimmed by 5 bases and V by 4 bases; bases with no gene match: 7. CDR3 amino acids: CASSMSGSKTGELFF. DNA of the CDR3: TGTGCCAGCAGCATGAGCGGGAGCAAAACCGGGGAGCTGTTTTTT.

This clonotype was found many times. The gene calls are TRBV9 and TRBJ2-3; D call uncertain. The V and J ends lost 0 bases and 8 bases respectively, with 16 bases between them. The length of the CDR3 is 15 residues. Germline assignment: CDR1 SGDLS and CDR2 YYNGEE. CDR3 sequence reads: CASSVAEDHRVTQYF. CDR3 in DNA: TGTGCCAGCAGCGTAGCGGAAGACCATCGGGTTACGCAGTATTTT.

This clonotype came up many times. V usage is TRBV9 and J usage is TRBJ2-1; D may match TRBD1 or TRBD2 (5 bases each). V gave up 2 bases and J gave up 5 bases, with 8 bases separating them. The CDR3 has 13 amino acids. CDR1 is SGDLS, CDR2 YYNGEE, per germline. CDR3 DNA sequence: TGTGCCAGCAGCGTTGGGGGTGACAATGAGCAGTTCTTC. This sequence encodes CASSVGGDNEQFF.

This clonotype was counted many times. The J gene is TRBJ2-2, the V gene TRBV9; D is possibly TRBD1 (6 bases). Germline loops: CDR1 SGDLS, CDR2 YYNGEE. Trimming left V 3 bases short and J 6 bases short, with 12 bases between. The length of the CDR3 is 14 residues. The CDR3 sequence is CASSGSQGPGELFF. DNA of the CDR3: TGTGCCAGCAGCGGTAGCCAGGGGCCCGGGGAGCTGTTTTTT. The full variable domain, rest sourced from reference TRBV9 and TRBJ2-2, is DSGVTQTPKHLITATGQRVTLRCSPRSGDLSVYWYQQSLDQGLQFLIQYYNGEERAKGNILERFSAQQFPDLHSELNLSSLELGDSALYFCASSGSQGPGELFFGEGSRLTVL.

This clonotype was counted ten times or more. The chain couples TRBV9 to TRBJ1-1; no clear D gene. CDR3 size: 14 residues. V was shortened by 4 bases and J by 1 base, with 11 bases between the two germline ends. Germline lookup yields CDR1 SGDLS and CDR2 YYNGEE. CDR3 coding DNA: TGTGCCAGCAGCCCCCATGGGAGGAACACTGAAGCTTTCTTT. The encoded protein is CASSPHGRNTEAFF.

This clonotype was seen more than once but under ten times. The J gene is TRBJ2-3, the V gene TRBV9; 8 bases fit TRBD1. This CDR3 region has 15 residues. Per germline, CDR1 SGDLS and CDR2 YYNGEE. The V gene end was trimmed by 4 bases and the J gene end by 4 bases; junction bases not matched to a gene: 8. In DNA form, the CDR3 reads TGTGCCAGCAGCATAACAGGGGGTAACGCAGATACGCAGTATTTT. Amino acid sequence: CASSITGGNADTQYF.

This clonotype has a count of ten or more. The chain recombines TRBV9 with TRBJ2-1; weak D call: TRBD2 (6 bases). The germline V and J ends were trimmed by 0 bases and 8 bases, with 21 bases remaining between them. There are 17 residues in the CDR3. The germline V gene has CDR1 SGDLS and CDR2 YYNGEE. The CDR3 sequence is CASSVDMSGLIKDEQFF. As DNA, the CDR3 is TGTGCCAGCAGCGTAGACATGTCGGGACTTATAAAGGATGAGCAGTTCTTC.

This clonotype appeared many times. J is TRBJ1-4 and V is TRBV9; TRBD1 aligns across 12 bases. Germline V gene data show CDR1 as SGDLS and CDR2 as YYNGEE. The CDR3 is 14 amino acids. With 4 bases clipped from V and 8 bases from J, the junction kept 3 bases outside the gene matches. The CDR3 nucleotides are TGTGCCAGCAGCCTCGGGACAGGGGGCGAAAAACTGTTTTTT. It encodes CASSLGTGGEKLFF.

This clonotype was found once. The gene calls are TRBV9 and TRBJ2-5; 9 bases map to TRBD1. From germline, CDR1 is SGDLS and CDR2 YYNGEE. This CDR3 spans 14 amino acids. V was pared by 4 bases and J by 5 bases, with 6 bases of the junction left unmatched. CDR3 amino acids: CASSFGQGSETQYF. DNA of the CDR3: TGTGCCAGCAGCTTCGGACAGGGGAGCGAGACCCAGTACTTC.

This clonotype was observed at least ten times. The chain carries TRBV9 and TRBJ2-5, with D hard to call. V dropped 4 bases and J dropped 4 bases, with 14 bases sitting between them. Germline values: CDR1 SGDLS, CDR2 YYNGEE. The CDR3 totals 14 residues. CDR3 coding DNA: TGTGCCAGCAGCACGACTCCCTCCCCAGAGACCCAGTACTTC. Protein: CASSTTPSPETQYF.

Many counts were recorded for this clonotype. CDR3 region: CASSGGQGPQPQHF. CDR3 bases: TGTGCCAGCAGCGGGGGGCAGGGGCCACAGCCCCAGCATTTT. The genes are TRBV9 and TRBJ1-5, with D possibly matching TRBD1 (6 bases). Germline CDR1 is SGDLS and CDR2 is YYNGEE. V gave up 3 bases and J gave up 7 bases, with 14 bases separating them. This CDR3 is 14 amino acids long.

The rearrangement links TRBV9 to TRBJ2-1; TRBD2 matches 15 bases. This CDR3 has 19 amino acids. Looked up from germline, CDR1 is SGDLS and CDR2 is YYNGEE. With V trimmed by 0 bases and J by 0 bases, 4 bases remained unmatched. The CDR3, as DNA: TGTGCCAGCAGCGTAGAGGGACTAGCGGGAGGATTCTCCTACAATGAGCAGTTCTTC. It translates to CASSVEGLAGGFSYNEQFF.

This clonotype was found many times. The rearrangement links TRBV9 to TRBJ2-7, with 7 bases fitting TRBD2. The germline gives CDR1 SGDLS, CDR2 YYNGEE. This CDR3 comprises 14 residues. V was pared by 0 bases and J by 5 bases, with 5 bases of the junction left unmatched. This CDR3 is CASSVGPGGDEQYV. The DNA of the CDR3 is TGTGCCAGCAGCGTAGGCCCGGGAGGTGACGAGCAGTACGTC.